The 30 T cell receptor beta chains reported below all come from one sample, sequenced in a study of T cells in women clearing cervical HPV infection. Measured with immunoSEQ multiplex PCR; TCRdb has only the in-frame clones, and not every one. This repertoire includes tens of thousands of clones. The sample taken for sequencing was blood buffy coat. The source is a woman aged 18-70 years with a cervical HPV16 infection that either progressed to CIN3+ or cleared (not recorded which).

The sequenced CDR3 bases are TGTGCCAGTAGTACAATTACAGGGGATGCGGCTGAA. It codes for CASSTITGDAAE. The entire CDR3 protein reads CASSTITGDAAEAFF. This chain connects TRBV19 to TRBJ1-1, with TRBD1 matching 7 bases. The DNA ends 3 residues before the CDR3 does, and the rest of the CDR3 is filled in from the germline J gene. The junction had 11 bases not matched to a gene; V was cut back by 4 bases and J by 6 bases. CDR1 is LNHDA, CDR2 SQIVND, per germline (reference sequence). The CDR3 length is 15 residues.

For this clone: The sequence runs out 3 residues before the end of the CDR3; the remainder is reconstructed from the germline J gene. The V call is TRBV29-1, the J call TRBJ2-6; possible D gene TRBD2, 6 bases. This CDR3 contains 13 residues. Trimming pared 6 bases from V and 1 base from J, leaving 7 bases between. Germline CDR1 and CDR2: SQVTM and ANQGSEA. The CDR3 DNA, read in part, is TGCAGCGTGGCGGGGTCTGGGGCCAACGTC. It is translated as CSVAGSGANV. The whole CDR3 sequence reads CSVAGSGANVLTF.

Concerning this clone itself: Coverage ceases 3 residues before the CDR3 finishes, and the germline J gene fills in the end. The chain recombines TRBV20-1 with TRBJ2-3; 7 nucleotides match TRBD1. The CDR3 sequence is 14 residues long. Germline CDR1 is DFQATT and CDR2 is SNEGSKA (reference sequence). This CDR3 is CSARETGILGTQYF. The CDR3 DNA, read in part, is TGCAGTGCTAGAGAGACAGGGATTTTGGGGACG.

Concerning this clone itself: The CDR3 end falls 3 residues outside the read, so it is completed with the germline J gene. The V and J genes are TRBV30 and TRBJ2-7, with 7 positions matching TRBD1. V was pared by 3 bases and J by 6 bases, with 8 bases of the junction left unmatched. Germline V lookup: CDR1 GTSNPN, CDR2 SVGIG (reference sequence). The CDR3 spans 13 residues. The CDR3 loop reads CAWSSGRGPEQYF. The sequenced part of the CDR3 DNA is TGTGCCTGGAGCAGCGGAAGGGGGCCCGAG.

A word on this clone: The read terminates 3 residues ahead of where the CDR3 ends, so the germline J gene completes it. The V and J genes are TRBV7-9 and TRBJ2-7, with a weak D call TRBD1 (5 bases). The CDR3 runs 13 residues. Germline CDR1 and CDR2: SEHNR and FQNEAQ (reference sequence). The V gene lost 6 bases and the J gene lost 3 bases, with 12 bases spanning the gap. The CDR3 protein is CASRTDRVYEQYF. CDR3 DNA, as far as it was read: TGTGCCAGCAGAACCGACAGAGTCTACGAG.

For this clone: The CDR3 is cut off 3 residues early in the read; its end comes from the germline J gene. The rearrangement uses TRBV9 and TRBJ2-2, with TRBD2 matching over 10 bases. With 2 bases clipped from V and 1 base from J, the junction kept 5 bases outside the gene matches. The CDR3 length is 17 residues. Germline CDR1 and CDR2: SGDLS and YYNGEE. CDR3 bases read: TGTGCCAGCAGCGTGGAAACTAGCGGGGAGAACACCGGGGAG. It codes for CASSVETSGENTGE. Given in full, the CDR3 is CASSVETSGENTGELFF.

A word on this clone: The missing CDR3 end, 3 residues past where the read stops, is filled in from the germline J gene. Other DNA sequences in this sample translate to the same CDR3. V usage is TRBV5-1 and J usage is TRBJ2-3; 9 bases agree with TRBD1. The CDR3 has 13 residues. Germline-derived CDR1 and CDR2 are SGHRS and YFSETQ. The covered CDR3 bases are TGCGCCAGCAGCCAGGAGGACAGGGGTGCG. It yields the protein CASSQEDRGA. The entire CDR3 reads CASSQEDRGAQYF.

Details on this clone: The read finishes 3 residues shy of the CDR3 end, and the germline J gene is used to complete it. The chain employs TRBV5-1 and TRBJ2-2; 9 bases agree with TRBD2. Germline lookup yields CDR1 SGHRS and CDR2 YFSETQ. This CDR3 is built from 15 residues. The V and J ends lost 4 bases and 0 bases, in that order; junction bases with no gene match: 1. The sequenced part of the CDR3 DNA is TGCGCCAGCAGCACTAGCGGGTCGAACACCGGGGAG. Translated, it gives CASSTSGSNTGE. The CDR3, in full, reads CASSTSGSNTGELFF.

As for this clone: The read stops 3 residues short of the end of the CDR3; the missing end is completed from the germline J gene. The chain is built from TRBV11-3 and TRBJ2-2, with D perhaps matching TRBD1 (6 bases). The V end was cut by 5 bases, the J end by 1 base, with 8 bases between. The CDR3 sequence is 14 residues long. In germline, CDR1 is SGHNT, CDR2 YENEEA. CDR3 residues: CASSPTGNTGELFF. CDR3 DNA, as far as it was read: TGTGCCAGCAGCCCGACAGGGAACACCGGGGAG.

The CDR3 reads CATRLLVSYEQYF. Partial CDR3 DNA: TGTGCCACCAGGCTCTTAGTATCCTACGAG. The chain joins TRBV2 to TRBJ2-7; D not certain. The read comes to an end 3 residues before the CDR3 does, leaving the germline J gene to fill in the end. V was clipped by 10 bases and J by 1 base, with 14 bases between them. Germline-derived CDR1 and CDR2 are SNHLY and FYNNEI. The CDR3 totals 13 residues. The full variable domain, its missing parts supplied by reference TRBV2 and TRBJ2-7, is EPEVTQTPSHQVTQMGQEVILRCVPISNHLYFYWYRQILGQKVEFLVSFYNNEISEKSEIFDDQFSVERPDGSNFTLKIRSTKLEDSAMYFCATRLLVSYEQYFGPGTRLTVT.

To note about this clone: Read sequence stops 3 residues before the CDR3 end, and the germline J gene provides the missing end. The rearrangement joins TRBV20-1 to TRBJ2-5, with 10 bases that match TRBD2. Losses at the gene ends were 2 bases for V and 4 bases for J; bases not matched to a gene: 10. The CDR3 sequence is 16 residues long. CDR1 is DFQATT and CDR2 is SNEGSKA in the germline V gene (reference sequence). The DNA read from the CDR3 is TGCAGTGCTAGAAGATCTAGCGGGGGAGCGAGAGAGACC. It codes for CSARRSSGGARET. The CDR3 in its entirety is CSARRSSGGARETQYF.

Worth noting for this clone: The CDR3 end is not reached by the read, which stops 3 residues before it; the germline J gene fills it in. The V gene is TRBV20-1, the J gene TRBJ1-1; possible D gene TRBD1, 5 bases. There are 13 residues in the CDR3. The V and J ends lost 3 bases and 1 base respectively, with 9 bases between them. Germline V lookup: CDR1 DFQATT, CDR2 SNEGSKA (reference sequence). The CDR3 sequence: CSASQDRNTEAFF. CDR3 DNA, as far as it was read: TGCAGTGCTAGTCAAGACAGGAACACTGAA.

This CDR3 is CASSAGQYGQYF. Partial CDR3 DNA: TGTGCCAGCAGCGCAGGACAGTATGGT. The chain employs TRBV7-9 and TRBJ2-4; D possibly corresponds to TRBD1 (6 bases). Read coverage stops 3 residues before the CDR3 terminus; the germline J gene supplies the remainder. Per germline, CDR1 SEHNR and CDR2 FQNEAQ (reference sequence). The CDR3 contains 12 residues.

About this clone: The read ends 3 residues before the CDR3 terminus; that terminus is restored from the germline J gene. The chain combines TRBV9 with TRBJ2-1; 11 bases fit TRBD2. CDR1 and CDR2 (germline): SGDLS, YYNGEE. The junction had 3 bases not matched to a gene; V was cut back by 0 bases and J by 7 bases. CDR3 size: 15 residues. Partial CDR3 DNA: TGTGCCAGCAGCGTAGGGCCTAGCGGGGGGAATGAG. It specifies CASSVGPSGGNE. The whole CDR3 reads CASSVGPSGGNEQFF.

On this clone: With the read ending 3 residues before the CDR3 end, the germline J gene is used to fill in that end. This CDR3 is also generated by other DNA sequences in the sample. This rearrangement joins TRBV18 to TRBJ2-1, with 12 bases that match TRBD2. CDR1 is KGHSH and CDR2 is LQKENI in the germline V gene. CDR3 length equals 16 residues. The J segment lost 6 bases and the V segment lost 6 bases, leaving 9 bases of the junction unmatched. CDR3 region: CASSPFLAGGINEQFF. The part of the CDR3 DNA that was read is TGTGCCAGCTCCCCCTTTCTAGCGGGGGGGATCAATGAG.

In regard to this clone: A junction boundary mismatches the germline segment, possibly from a read error. The CDR3 extends 3 residues past the end of the read, so its final part is completed from the germline J gene. The genes are TRBV18 and TRBJ2-2; D is possibly TRBD1 (6 bases). CDR1 KGHSH and CDR2 LQKENI come from the germline V gene. There are 15 residues in the CDR3. The CDR3 sequence: CASSPQGGANEKLFF. CDR3 DNA, as far as it was read: TGTGCCAGCTCCCCACAGGGTGGTGCTAATGAAAAG.

In regard to this clone: Coverage ceases 3 residues before the CDR3 finishes, and the germline J gene fills in the end. V gene TRBV19 combines with J gene TRBJ1-5; possibly TRBD1 for D (5 bases). CDR3 length: 13 residues. Germline-derived CDR1 and CDR2 are LNHDA and SQIVND (reference sequence). Trimming removed 7 bases at V and 3 bases at J, with 10 bases between. The CDR3 sequence: CASKGSANQPQHF. Incomplete CDR3 DNA: TGTGCCAGTAAGGGGAGTGCCAATCAGCCC.

The sequenced CDR3 bases are TGTGCCAGCACCCGGCTACTAGCGGGCGCCGGGGAG. The encoded protein is CASTRLLAGAGE. The whole CDR3 protein is CASTRLLAGAGELFF. The chain recombines TRBV6-2 or TRBV6-3 with TRBJ2-2, with 9 bases identical to TRBD2. The read ends 3 residues shy of where the CDR3 ends; the end is completed using the germline J gene. Germline trimming cut 7 bases from V and 6 bases from J; bases unmatched to any gene: 9. This CDR3 contains 15 residues. Germline loops: CDR1 MNHEY, CDR2 SVGEGT.

Concerning this clone itself: The observed sequence ends 3 residues before the CDR3 terminus, with the missing tail filled in from the germline J gene. This chain connects TRBV7-3 to TRBJ1-2; 9 positions match TRBD1. Germline V CDR1 and CDR2: SGHTA, FQGTGA. Unmatched junction bases numbered 7, after V lost 5 bases and J lost 6 bases. The CDR3 extends over 14 amino acids. The CDR3 is CASSIGTGWDGYTF. The covered CDR3 bases are TGTGCCAGCAGCATAGGGACAGGGTGGGATGGC. Filled out from reference TRBV7-3 and TRBJ1-2, the complete variable domain reads GAGVSQTPSNKVTEKGKYVELRCDPISGHTALYWYRQSLGQGPEFLIYFQGTGAADDSGLPNDRFFAVRPEGSVSTLKIQRTERGDSAVYLCASSIGTGWDGYTFGSGTRLTVV.

CDR3 DNA, as far as it was read: TGCGCCAGCAGCCAAGTCCCGGGGGTCGACACCGGGGAG. The encoded protein is CASSQVPGVDTGE. The complete CDR3 reads CASSQVPGVDTGELFF. The chain links TRBV4-1 to TRBJ2-2; tentative D call: TRBD2 (6 bases). Read sequence stops 3 residues before the CDR3 end, and the germline J gene provides the missing end. Trimming removed 1 base from V and 3 bases from J, with 12 bases in between. Germline V gives CDR1 MGHRA, CDR2 YSYEKL. The CDR3 is made up of 16 amino acids.

As regards this clone: Sequencing ends 3 residues short of the CDR3 end; the germline J gene provides the rest. The chain joins TRBV7-9 to TRBJ1-2; D unresolved. In germline, CDR1 is SEHNR, CDR2 FQNEAQ (reference sequence). The CDR3 contains 14 residues. Partial CDR3 DNA: TGTGCCAGCAGCCGCGGGGTTCAAATGGACGAC. Protein: CASSRGVQMDD. The entire CDR3 protein reads CASSRGVQMDDYTF.

Remarks on this clone: The CDR3 end falls 3 residues outside the read, so it is completed with the germline J gene. The rearrangement joins TRBV7-2 to TRBJ1-1; perhaps TRBD1 as D (6 bases). Germline-derived CDR1 and CDR2 are SGHTA and FQGNSA. This CDR3 contains 14 residues. The V gene lost 5 bases and the J gene lost 4 bases, with 14 bases spanning the gap. The CDR3 protein is CASSAHRAITEAFF. CDR3 bases read: TGTGCCAGCAGCGCGCACAGGGCCATCACTGAA.

Remarks on this clone: The junction does not match germline at one end; this may be a read error. The CDR3 goes on 3 residues after the read ends, and that part is filled in from the germline J gene. The V gene is TRBV4-1, the J gene TRBJ1-1; 7 bases match TRBD1. CDR3 length equals 13 residues. Germline V CDR1 and CDR2: MGHRA, YSYEKL. CDR3 in amino acids: CTSSRDSETEAFF. CDR3 bases read: TGCACCAGCAGCCGGGACAGTGAAACTGAA.

On this clone itself: The sequenced fragment ends 3 residues before the CDR3 boundary, so the rest is inferred from the germline J gene. The rearrangement links TRBV30 to TRBJ2-7, with D unresolved. The CDR3 extends over 13 amino acids. Germline CDR1 is GTSNPN and CDR2 is SVGIG (reference sequence). Trimming stripped 6 bases from V and 4 bases from J, with 16 bases between. The CDR3 DNA, read in part, is TGTGCCTGCTCTCAAGGGTGGGTTTACGAG. Protein product: CACSQGWVYE. The entire CDR3 protein reads CACSQGWVYEQYF.

On this clone: The read is 3 residues too short to cover the CDR3 end, so that end is filled in from the germline J gene. This chain links TRBV2 with TRBJ2-7, with TRBD1 matching over 8 bases. Trimming at V came to 4 bases and at J to 2 bases, leaving 4 bases not matched to a gene. Germline lookup yields CDR1 SNHLY and CDR2 FYNNEI. The CDR3 length is 14 residues. CDR3 sequence reads: CASSGGTGAYEQYF. The CDR3 DNA, read in part, is TGTGCCAGCAGTGGTGGGACAGGAGCCTACGAG.

About this clone: The read finishes 3 residues shy of the CDR3 end, and the germline J gene is used to complete it. This rearrangement joins TRBV29-1 to TRBJ1-1, with 8 bases that match TRBD1. CDR1 and CDR2 from the germline V gene are SQVTM and ANQGSEA. The CDR3 sequence is 14 residues long. The CDR3 bases that were read are TGCAGCGTTGGAGCGGACAGGGAACCCTACGAG. Its protein is CSVGADREPYE. Given in full, the CDR3 is CSVGADREPYEAFF.

As concerns this clone: The read terminates 3 residues ahead of where the CDR3 ends, so the germline J gene completes it. This chain connects TRBV5-6 to TRBJ2-7; possible D gene TRBD2, 5 bases. CDR3 length: 11 residues. The germline V and J ends were trimmed by 8 bases and 2 bases, with 8 bases remaining between them. Per the germline V gene, CDR1 is SGHDT and CDR2 is YYEEEE. The covered CDR3 bases are TGTGCCAGTGAGAGGGCCTACGAG. Protein product: CASERAYE. The whole CDR3 sequence is CASERAYEQYF.

Points on this clone: The read comes to an end 3 residues before the CDR3 does, leaving the germline J gene to fill in the end. V usage is TRBV11-2 and J usage is TRBJ1-5; D is unresolved. This CDR3 has 10 amino acids. The ends were cut back, 7 bases at V and 9 bases at J, with 7 bases in the middle. The V gene's germline CDR1 is SGHAT and CDR2 FQNNGV. The sequenced part of the CDR3 DNA is TGTGCCAGCATGCCAGGGCCC. It codes for CASMPGP. The whole CDR3 protein is CASMPGPQHF.

On this clone: The read finishes 3 residues shy of the CDR3 end, and the germline J gene is used to complete it. The chain employs TRBV24-1 and TRBJ1-6, with D uncertain. Per the germline V gene, CDR1 is KGHDR and CDR2 is SFDVKD. CDR3 length: 12 residues. Trimming pared 9 bases from V and 9 bases from J, leaving 11 bases between. The CDR3 bases that were read are TGTGCCACCGCCAGTTCGAGTTCACCC. Its protein is CATASSSSP. The whole CDR3 protein reads CATASSSSPLHF.

On this clone: Read sequence stops 3 residues before the CDR3 end, and the germline J gene provides the missing end. V and J are TRBV6-1 and TRBJ1-2; D might be TRBD1 (6 bases). The CDR3 consists of 14 residues. Per germline, CDR1 MNHNS and CDR2 SASEGT. CDR3 in amino acids: CASSERGFSYDYTF. CDR3 DNA, as far as it was read: TGTGCCAGCAGCGAAAGGGGGTTCTCCTACGAC.